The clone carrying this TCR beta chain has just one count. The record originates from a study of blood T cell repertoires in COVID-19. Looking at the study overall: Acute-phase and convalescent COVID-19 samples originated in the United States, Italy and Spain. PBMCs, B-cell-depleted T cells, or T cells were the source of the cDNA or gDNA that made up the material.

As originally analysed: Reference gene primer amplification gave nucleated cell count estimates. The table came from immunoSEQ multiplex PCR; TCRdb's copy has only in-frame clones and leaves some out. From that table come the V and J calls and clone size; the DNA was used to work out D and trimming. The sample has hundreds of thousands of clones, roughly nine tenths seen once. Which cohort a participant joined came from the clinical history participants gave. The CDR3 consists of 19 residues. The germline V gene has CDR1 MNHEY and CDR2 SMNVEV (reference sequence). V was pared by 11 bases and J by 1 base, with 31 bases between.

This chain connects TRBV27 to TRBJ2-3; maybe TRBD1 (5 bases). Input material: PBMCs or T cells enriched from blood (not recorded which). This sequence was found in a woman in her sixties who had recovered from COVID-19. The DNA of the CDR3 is TGTGCCGTCCTGACTCTGGGGCCGTCAGTAGCACCGGGCACAGATACGCAGTATTTT. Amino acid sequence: CAVLTLGPSVAPGTDTQYF.